This TCR beta chain is from a study of T cells of healthy individuals. There are 18 residues in the CDR3. Trimming left V 5 bases short and J 5 bases short, with 24 bases between. Germline V lookup: CDR1 KGHDR, CDR2 SFDVKD. This clonotype was detected many times. TCRdb analysed the 5' RACE reads with MiXCR anew, one entry per CDR3 protein. Among approximately 50,000 distinct CDR3 sequences listed, 14% to 15% were seen once. The chain is built from TRBV24-1 and TRBJ2-1, with a weak D call TRBD1 (6 bases). This clonotype was sampled from a human donor in good health. The CDR3 is CATSGGNRDKYSDNEQFF. Written as DNA, the CDR3 is TGTGCCACCAGTGGCGGAAACAGGGACAAATATTCCGACAATGAGCAGTTCTTC.